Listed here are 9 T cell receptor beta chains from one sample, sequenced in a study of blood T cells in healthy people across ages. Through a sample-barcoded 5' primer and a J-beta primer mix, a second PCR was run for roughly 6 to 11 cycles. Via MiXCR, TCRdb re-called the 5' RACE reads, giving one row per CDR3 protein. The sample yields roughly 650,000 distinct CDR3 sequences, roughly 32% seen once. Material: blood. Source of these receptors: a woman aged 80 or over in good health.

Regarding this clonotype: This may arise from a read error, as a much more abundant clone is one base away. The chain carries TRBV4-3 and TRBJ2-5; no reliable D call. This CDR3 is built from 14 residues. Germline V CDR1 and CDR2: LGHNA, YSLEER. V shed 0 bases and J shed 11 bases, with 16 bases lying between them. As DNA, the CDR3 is TGCGCCAGCAGCCAAGAAGGACCCAGGAATGAGCAGTACTTC. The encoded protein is CASSQEGPRNEQYF.

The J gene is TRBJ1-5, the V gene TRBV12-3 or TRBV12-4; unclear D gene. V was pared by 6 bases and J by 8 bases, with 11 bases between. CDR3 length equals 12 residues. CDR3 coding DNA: TGTGCCAGCAGCCGAGGGATGGAGCCCCAGCATTTT. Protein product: CASSRGMEPQHF.

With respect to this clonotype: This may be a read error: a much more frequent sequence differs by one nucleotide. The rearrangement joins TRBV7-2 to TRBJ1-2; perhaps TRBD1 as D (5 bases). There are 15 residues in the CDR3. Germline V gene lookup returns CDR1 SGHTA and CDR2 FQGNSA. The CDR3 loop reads CAGSPPGGEGGGYTF. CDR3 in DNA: TGTGCCGGCAGCCCTCCGGGGGGGGAGGGTGGTGGCTACACCTTC.

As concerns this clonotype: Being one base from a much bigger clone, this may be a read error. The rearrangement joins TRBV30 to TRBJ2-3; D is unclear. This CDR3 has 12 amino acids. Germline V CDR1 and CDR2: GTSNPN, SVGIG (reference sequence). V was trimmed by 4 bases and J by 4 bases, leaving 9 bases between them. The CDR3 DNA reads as TGTGCCTGGACGCAGAGCCCAGATACGCAGTATTTT. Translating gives CAWTQSPDTQYF.

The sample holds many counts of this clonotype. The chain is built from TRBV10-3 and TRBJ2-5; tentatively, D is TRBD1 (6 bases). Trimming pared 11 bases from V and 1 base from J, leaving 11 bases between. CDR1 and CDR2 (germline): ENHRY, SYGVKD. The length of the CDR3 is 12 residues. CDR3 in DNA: TGTGCCGTACAGGGTATCCAAGAGACCCAGTACTTC. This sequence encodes CAVQGIQETQYF.

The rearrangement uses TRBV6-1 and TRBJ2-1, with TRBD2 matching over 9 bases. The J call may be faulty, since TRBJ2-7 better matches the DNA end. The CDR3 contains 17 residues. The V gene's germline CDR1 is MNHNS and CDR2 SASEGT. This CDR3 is CASSALAGWGSYNEQYF. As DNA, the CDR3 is TGTGCCAGCAGTGCTCTAGCGGGGTGGGGCTCCTACAATGAGCAGTACTTC.

The DNA of the CDR3 is TGTGCCAGCAGTGATTGGGCAGGGAGTGAGACTGAAGCTTTCTTT. Translating it yields CASSDWAGSETEAFF. V and J are TRBV2 and TRBJ1-1, with D maybe TRBD1 (5 bases). V was cut by 3 bases and J by 5 bases, with 16 bases left in between. The germline gives CDR1 SNHLY, CDR2 FYNNEI. CDR3 length: 15 residues.

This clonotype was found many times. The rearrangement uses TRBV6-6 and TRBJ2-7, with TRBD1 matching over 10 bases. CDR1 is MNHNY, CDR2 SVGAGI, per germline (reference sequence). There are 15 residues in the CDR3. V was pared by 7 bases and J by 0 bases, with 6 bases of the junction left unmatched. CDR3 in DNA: TGTGCCAGCAATCTCCGGGACAGGGGCTCCTACGAGCAGTACTTC. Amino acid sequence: CASNLRDRGSYEQYF.

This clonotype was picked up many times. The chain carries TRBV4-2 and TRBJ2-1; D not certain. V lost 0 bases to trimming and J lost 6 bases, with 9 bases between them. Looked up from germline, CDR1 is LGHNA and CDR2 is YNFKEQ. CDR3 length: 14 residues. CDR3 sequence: CASSQDLGLNEQFF. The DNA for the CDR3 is TGTGCCAGCAGCCAAGATCTGGGCCTCAATGAGCAGTTCTTC.